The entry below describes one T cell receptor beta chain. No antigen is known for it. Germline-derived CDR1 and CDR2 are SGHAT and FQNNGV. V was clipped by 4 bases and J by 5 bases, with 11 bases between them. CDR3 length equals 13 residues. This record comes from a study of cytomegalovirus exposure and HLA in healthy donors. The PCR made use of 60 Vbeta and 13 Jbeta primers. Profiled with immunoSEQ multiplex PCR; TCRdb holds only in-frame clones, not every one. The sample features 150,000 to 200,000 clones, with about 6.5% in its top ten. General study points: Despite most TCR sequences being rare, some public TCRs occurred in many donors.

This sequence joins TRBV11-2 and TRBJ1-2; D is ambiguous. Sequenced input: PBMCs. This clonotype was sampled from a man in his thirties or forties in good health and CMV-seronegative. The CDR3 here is CASSSPALYGYTF. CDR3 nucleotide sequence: TGTGCCAGCAGCTCACCCGCACTATATGGCTACACCTTC.